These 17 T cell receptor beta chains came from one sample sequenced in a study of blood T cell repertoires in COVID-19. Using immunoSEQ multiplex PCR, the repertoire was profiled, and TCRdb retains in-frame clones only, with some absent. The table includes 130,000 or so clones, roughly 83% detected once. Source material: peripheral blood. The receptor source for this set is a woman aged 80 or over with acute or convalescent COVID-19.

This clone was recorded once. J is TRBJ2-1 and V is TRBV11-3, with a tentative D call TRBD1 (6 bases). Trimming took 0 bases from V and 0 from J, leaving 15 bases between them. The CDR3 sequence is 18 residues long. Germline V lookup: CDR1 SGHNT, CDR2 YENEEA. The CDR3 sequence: CASSLDKMGHFSYNEQFF. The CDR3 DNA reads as TGTGCCAGCAGCTTAGATAAGATGGGACACTTCTCCTACAATGAGCAGTTCTTC.

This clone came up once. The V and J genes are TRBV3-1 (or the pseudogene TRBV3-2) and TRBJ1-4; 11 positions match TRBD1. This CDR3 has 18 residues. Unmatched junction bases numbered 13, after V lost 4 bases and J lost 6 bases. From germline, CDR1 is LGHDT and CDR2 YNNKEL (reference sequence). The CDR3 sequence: CASSPRGQGALYDEKLFF. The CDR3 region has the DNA TGTGCCAGCAGCCCAAGAGGACAGGGGGCATTGTACGATGAAAAACTGTTTTTT.

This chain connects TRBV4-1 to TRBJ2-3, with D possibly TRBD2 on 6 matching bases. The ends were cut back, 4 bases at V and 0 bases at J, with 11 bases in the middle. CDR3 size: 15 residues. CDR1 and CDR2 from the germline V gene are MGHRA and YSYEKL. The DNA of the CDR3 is TGCGCCAGCAGCCGGGGGAGCGGGAGCACAGATACGCAGTATTTT. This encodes CASSRGSGSTDTQYF.

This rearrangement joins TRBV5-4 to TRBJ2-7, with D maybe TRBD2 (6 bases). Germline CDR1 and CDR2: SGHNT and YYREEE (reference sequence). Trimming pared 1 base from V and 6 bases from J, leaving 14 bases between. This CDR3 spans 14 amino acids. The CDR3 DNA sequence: TGTGCCAGCAGCTTGCCCCTCGGGGAGGCCGAGCAGTACTTC. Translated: CASSLPLGEAEQYF.

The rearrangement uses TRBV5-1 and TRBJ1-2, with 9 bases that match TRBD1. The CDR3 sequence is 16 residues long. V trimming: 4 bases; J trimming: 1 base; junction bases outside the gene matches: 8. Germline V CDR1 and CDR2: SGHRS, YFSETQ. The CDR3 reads CASSPEQGAGNYGYTF. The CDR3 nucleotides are TGCGCCAGCAGCCCCGAACAGGGGGCGGGTAACTATGGCTACACCTTC.

The CDR3 loop is CASSPQGDVYEQYF. The CDR3 nucleotides read TGTGCCAGCAGTCCACAGGGGGATGTCTACGAGCAGTACTTC. The rearrangement joins TRBV27 to TRBJ2-7; 8 bases align to TRBD1. After removal of 5 bases from V and 3 bases from J, the junction contained 6 bases not matched to a gene. CDR3 length: 14 residues. CDR1 is MNHEY and CDR2 is SMNVEV in the germline V gene (reference sequence).

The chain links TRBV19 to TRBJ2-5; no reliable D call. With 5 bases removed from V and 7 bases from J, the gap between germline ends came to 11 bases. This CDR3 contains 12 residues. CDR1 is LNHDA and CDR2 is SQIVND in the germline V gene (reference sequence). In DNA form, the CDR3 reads TGTGCCAGTAGTTTCCCGACGGGGACCCAGTACTTC. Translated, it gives CASSFPTGTQYF.

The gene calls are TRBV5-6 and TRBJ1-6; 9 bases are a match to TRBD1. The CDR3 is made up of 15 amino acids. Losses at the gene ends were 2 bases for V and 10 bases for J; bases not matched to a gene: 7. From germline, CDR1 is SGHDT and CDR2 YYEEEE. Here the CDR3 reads CASSFRDRVGSPLHF. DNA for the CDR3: TGTGCCAGCAGCTTCCGGGACAGGGTGGGCTCACCCCTCCACTTT.

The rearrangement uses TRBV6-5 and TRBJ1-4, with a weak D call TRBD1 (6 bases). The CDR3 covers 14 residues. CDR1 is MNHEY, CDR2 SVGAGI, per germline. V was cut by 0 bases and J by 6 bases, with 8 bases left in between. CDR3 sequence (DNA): TGTGCCAGCAGTTACTCGGCAGGGGATGAAAAACTGTTTTTT. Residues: CASSYSAGDEKLFF.

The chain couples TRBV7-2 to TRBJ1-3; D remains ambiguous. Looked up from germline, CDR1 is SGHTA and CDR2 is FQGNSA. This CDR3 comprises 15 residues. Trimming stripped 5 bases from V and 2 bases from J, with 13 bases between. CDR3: CASSIQPTTGNTIYF. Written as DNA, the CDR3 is TGTGCCAGCAGCATACAGCCTACCACTGGAAACACCATATATTTT. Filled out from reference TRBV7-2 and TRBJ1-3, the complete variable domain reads GAGVSQSPSNKVTEKGKDVELRCDPISGHTALYWYRQSLGQGLEFLIYFQGNSAPDKSGLPSDRFSAERTGGSVSTLTIQRTQQEDSAVYLCASSIQPTTGNTIYFGEGSWLTVV.

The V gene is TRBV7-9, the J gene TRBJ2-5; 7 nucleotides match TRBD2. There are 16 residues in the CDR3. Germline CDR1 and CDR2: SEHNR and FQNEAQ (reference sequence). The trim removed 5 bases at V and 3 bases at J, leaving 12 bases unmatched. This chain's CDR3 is CASSPLAGTMKETQYF. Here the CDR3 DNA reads TGTGCCAGCAGCCCCTTAGCGGGCACTATGAAAGAGACCCAGTACTTC.

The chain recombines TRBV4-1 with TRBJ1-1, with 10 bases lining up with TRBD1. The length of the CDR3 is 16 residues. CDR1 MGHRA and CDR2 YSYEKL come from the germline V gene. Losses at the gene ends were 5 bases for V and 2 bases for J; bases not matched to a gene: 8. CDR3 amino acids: CASSFRQGAANTEAFF. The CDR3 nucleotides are TGCGCCAGCAGCTTCCGACAGGGGGCGGCCAACACTGAAGCTTTCTTT.

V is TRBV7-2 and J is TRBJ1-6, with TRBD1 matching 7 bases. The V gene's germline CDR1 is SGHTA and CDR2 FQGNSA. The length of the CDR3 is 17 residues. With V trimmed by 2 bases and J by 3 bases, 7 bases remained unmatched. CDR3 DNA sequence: TGTGCCAGCAGCTTACTGGAGGGGGCGGTCTATAATTCACCCCTCCACTTT. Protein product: CASSLLEGAVYNSPLHF.

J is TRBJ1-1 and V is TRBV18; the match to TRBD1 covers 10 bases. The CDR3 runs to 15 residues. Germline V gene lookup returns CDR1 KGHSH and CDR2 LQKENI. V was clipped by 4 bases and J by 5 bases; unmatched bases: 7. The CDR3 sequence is CASSRVTGGFTEAFF. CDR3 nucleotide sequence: TGTGCCAGCTCACGGGTGACAGGGGGCTTTACTGAAGCTTTCTTT.

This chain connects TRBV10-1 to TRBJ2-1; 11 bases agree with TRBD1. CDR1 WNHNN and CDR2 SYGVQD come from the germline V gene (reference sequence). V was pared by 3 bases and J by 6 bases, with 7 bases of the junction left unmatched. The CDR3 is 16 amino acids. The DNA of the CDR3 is TGCGCCAGCAGTGACCTTGGACAGGGGGCAATCAATGAGCAGTTCTTC. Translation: CASSDLGQGAINEQFF.

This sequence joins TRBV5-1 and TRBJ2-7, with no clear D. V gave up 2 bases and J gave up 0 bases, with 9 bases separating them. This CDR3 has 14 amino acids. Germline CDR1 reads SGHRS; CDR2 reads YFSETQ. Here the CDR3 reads CASSLNSYSYEQYF. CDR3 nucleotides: TGCGCCAGCAGCTTAAACTCCTACTCCTACGAGCAGTACTTC.

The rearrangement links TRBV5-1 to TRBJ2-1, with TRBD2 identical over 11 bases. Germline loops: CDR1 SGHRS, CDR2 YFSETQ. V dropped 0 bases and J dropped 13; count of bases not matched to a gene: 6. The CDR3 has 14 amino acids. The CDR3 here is CASSLGTSGGIQFF. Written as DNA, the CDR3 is TGCGCCAGCAGCTTGGGTACTAGCGGGGGCATCCAGTTCTTC.